The next 21 T cell receptor beta chains were all read from a single sample in a study of cytomegalovirus exposure and HLA in healthy donors. PCR was performed using 60 Vbeta and 13 Jbeta primers. The repertoire was sequenced with immunoSEQ multiplex PCR; TCRdb's copy has only in-frame clones and lacks some. Altogether some 160,000 clones are present, roughly 85% being singletons, with the ten largest covering approximately 0.7%. Sequenced: PBMCs. All receptors derive from a middle-aged woman in good health and CMV-seronegative.

The chain joins TRBV4-1 to TRBJ1-2; the match to TRBD1 covers 12 bases. The germline V gene encodes CDR1 MGHRA and CDR2 YSYEKL. The V and J ends lost 1 base and 8 bases, in that order; junction bases with no gene match: 11. This CDR3 contains 17 residues. The CDR3 reads CASSQARQGQGARGYTF. CDR3 DNA: TGCGCCAGCAGCCAAGCTAGACAGGGACAGGGGGCGAGAGGCTACACCTTC.

The chain links TRBV7-2 to TRBJ1-5; TRBD1 is a possible D gene (5 bases). This CDR3 region has 14 residues. CDR1 and CDR2 (germline): SGHTA, FQGNSA. V was cut by 5 bases and J by 4 bases, with 12 bases left in between. CDR3 sequence: CASSPTASNQPQHF. DNA for the CDR3: TGTGCCAGCAGCCCGACAGCCTCTAATCAGCCCCAGCATTTT.

This chain links TRBV10-2 with TRBJ1-2, with D tentatively TRBD1 (5 bases). Germline V lookup: CDR1 WSHSY, CDR2 SAAADI. This CDR3 spans 14 amino acids. Trimming took off 2 bases at V and 8 bases at J, with 15 bases between the two ends. The CDR3 DNA follows: TGCGCCAGCAGTGAGAACGGGGGTTTGAAGGGCTACACCTTC. Translating it yields CASSENGGLKGYTF.

This clone is a singleton in its sample. This sequence joins TRBV19 and TRBJ1-5, with D hard to call. V was cut by 0 bases and J by 5 bases, with 11 bases left in between. The CDR3 sequence is 15 residues long. Germline V gives CDR1 LNHDA, CDR2 SQIVND (reference sequence). In nucleotides, the CDR3 is TGTGCCAGTAGTATAGACAGACACCAATATCAGCCCCAGCATTTT. It yields the protein CASSIDRHQYQPQHF.

The chain carries TRBV28 and TRBJ2-5; 7 bases are a match to TRBD2. V was pared by 4 bases and J by 1 base, with 3 bases of the junction left unmatched. There are 14 residues in the CDR3. Germline CDR1 and CDR2: MDHEN and SYDVKM. The CDR3 spells CASSSSSGQETQYF. The DNA for the CDR3 is TGTGCCAGCAGTTCCTCTAGCGGCCAAGAGACCCAGTACTTC.

This chain joins TRBV18 and TRBJ2-2; 9 bases match TRBD1. The CDR3 spans 13 residues. The germline gives CDR1 KGHSH, CDR2 LQKENI. The trim removed 8 bases at V and 5 bases at J, leaving 3 bases unmatched. The CDR3 region is CASPQGATGELFF. The CDR3 coding sequence is TGTGCCAGCCCACAGGGGGCTACCGGGGAGCTGTTTTTT.

This clone was seen only once. The chain joins TRBV9 to TRBJ2-2, with D perhaps TRBD2 (6 bases). CDR1 SGDLS and CDR2 YYNGEE come from the germline V gene. Trimming cost V 0 bases and J 7 bases, with 13 bases left between them. This CDR3 region has 15 residues. CDR3 sequence reads: CASSVVGEAGGELFF. The CDR3, as DNA: TGTGCCAGCAGCGTAGTAGGGGAGGCTGGCGGGGAGCTGTTTTTT.

The J gene is TRBJ2-5, the V gene TRBV5-4; D is possibly TRBD1 (5 bases). Germline assignment: CDR1 SGHNT and CDR2 YYREEE (reference sequence). The CDR3 runs to 14 residues. Trimming cost V 0 bases and J 6 bases, with 12 bases left between them. The CDR3 nucleotides read TGTGCCAGCAGCTTGGACCAGGGTCGGCAGACCCAGTACTTC. Translation: CASSLDQGRQTQYF.

The genes are TRBV10-2 and TRBJ1-1; D is perhaps TRBD1 (5 bases). Between the trimmed V and J ends, which lost 7 bases and 2 bases, there was a span of 8 bases. The CDR3 runs to 12 residues. Germline V CDR1 and CDR2: WSHSY, SAAADI. In DNA, the CDR3 is TGCGCCAGCAAGACAGCAAACACTGAAGCTTTCTTT. As protein: CASKTANTEAFF.

The V gene is TRBV5-6, the J gene TRBJ1-2; D not resolved. The length of the CDR3 is 14 residues. V lost 0 bases to trimming and J lost 8 bases, with 14 bases between them. Germline loops: CDR1 SGHDT, CDR2 YYEEEE. The CDR3 nucleotides read TGTGCCAGCAGCTTGGCGGCAGGCGATGGCGGCTACACCTTC. Amino acids: CASSLAAGDGGYTF.

The chain has TRBV7-3 and TRBJ2-1, with TRBD1 identical over 7 bases. The J segment lost 2 bases and the V segment lost 5 bases, leaving 3 bases of the junction unmatched. This CDR3 contains 14 residues. CDR1 is SGHTA and CDR2 is FQGTGA in the germline V gene. CDR3 DNA sequence: TGTGCCAGCAGCCCCGGGACAGCCTACAATGAGCAGTTCTTC. It codes for CASSPGTAYNEQFF.

As regards this clone: A read error may produce the germline difference seen at one junction end. The rearrangement joins TRBV7-7 to TRBJ2-7, with 7 bases lining up with TRBD1. The CDR3 has 13 amino acids. Germline CDR1 and CDR2: SSHAT and FNYEAQ (reference sequence). DNA for the CDR3: TGTGCTAGCAGCTTGGGCCAGGGGGACGAGCAGTACTTC. It translates to CASSLGQGDEQYF.

About this clone itself: The junction departs from the called germline gene at one end, perhaps through a read error. The chain carries TRBV4-2 and TRBJ1-3; D remains unclear. Germline CDR1 is LGHNA and CDR2 is YNFKEQ. The CDR3 runs 14 residues. The CDR3 region has the DNA TGTGCCAGCAGCCAAGATCAGTTTCGAAAGACCATATATTTT. Its protein product is CASSQDQFRKTIYF.

The V gene is TRBV7-6, the J gene TRBJ1-4; 9 bases match TRBD1. Germline CDR1 is SGHVS and CDR2 is FNYEAQ. V was pared by 4 bases and J by 8 bases, with 8 bases of the junction left unmatched. The CDR3 loop spans 15 amino acids. The CDR3 is CASSSTGGLREKLFF. CDR3 DNA sequence: TGTGCCAGCAGCTCCACAGGGGGCTTGCGCGAAAAACTGTTTTTT.

V gene TRBV4-1 combines with J gene TRBJ2-1, with TRBD2 identical over 8 bases. The ends lost 0 bases at V and 7 bases at J; junction bases unmatched: 14. CDR1 and CDR2 (germline): MGHRA, YSYEKL. CDR3 size: 18 residues. CDR3 nucleotides: TGCGCCAGCAGCCAAGAAAGGGCCCGGGGCGGGAGGTCGAATGAGCAGTTCTTC. As protein: CASSQERARGGRSNEQFF.

The rearrangement uses TRBV7-9 and TRBJ2-1, with TRBD1 identical over 8 bases. CDR3 length: 15 amino acids. Trimming at V came to 6 bases and at J to 6 bases, leaving 10 bases not matched to a gene. Germline lookup yields CDR1 SEHNR and CDR2 FQNEAQ (reference sequence). The DNA of the CDR3 is TGTGCCAGCAGTTATGGATTTACAGGGGGCAATGAGCAGTTCTTC. It translates to CASSYGFTGGNEQFF. Using reference TRBV7-9 and TRBJ2-1 for the parts outside the CDR3, the full variable domain is DTGVSQNPRHKITKRGQNVTFRCDPISEHNRLYWYRQTLGQGPEFLTYFQNEAQLEKSRLLSDRFSAERPKGSFSTLEIQRTEQGDSAMYLCASSYGFTGGNEQFFGPGTRLTVL.

This clone was counted once. J is TRBJ2-2 and V is TRBV15; D is ambiguous. The CDR3 spans 13 residues. Germline CDR1 and CDR2: LNHNV and YYDKDF (reference sequence). The germline V and J ends were trimmed by 5 bases and 7 bases, with 11 bases remaining between them. The CDR3 protein is CATSAARGGELFF. The DNA for the CDR3 is TGTGCCACCAGCGCGGCGAGAGGCGGGGAGCTGTTTTTT.

The chain recombines TRBV10-3 with TRBJ2-3; D may be TRBD1 (5 bases). With 10 bases removed from V and 0 bases from J, the gap between germline ends came to 17 bases. The CDR3 is 15 amino acids. CDR1 ENHRY and CDR2 SYGVKD come from the germline V gene. DNA of the CDR3: TGTGCCACCCAGACCCCGACAGCTAGCACAGATACGCAGTATTTT. This gives the protein CATQTPTASTDTQYF.

This chain joins TRBV15 and TRBJ1-1; unclear D gene. V was trimmed by 0 bases and J by 0 bases, leaving 8 bases between them. CDR1 and CDR2 from the germline V gene are LNHNV and YYDKDF (reference sequence). The CDR3 runs to 15 residues. CDR3 sequence: CATSRDNTLNTEAFF. In DNA form, the CDR3 reads TGTGCCACCAGCAGAGATAACACCTTGAACACTGAAGCTTTCTTT.

The sample holds one count of this clone. Other DNA variants within this sample encode the same CDR3. The chain has TRBV7-2 and TRBJ2-1; the match to TRBD1 covers 9 bases. CDR1 is SGHTA and CDR2 is FQGNSA in the germline V gene. The length of the CDR3 is 15 residues. J lost 0 bases, V lost 3 bases, and 0 bases had no gene match. In nucleotides, the CDR3 is TGTGCCAGCAGCTTGGACAGGGGCTCCTACAATGAGCAGTTCTTC. Its translation: CASSLDRGSYNEQFF.

For the CDR3, the DNA is TGCAGCGTTCGACAGGGGTCCGGGGAGCTGTTTTTT. Protein sequence: CSVRQGSGELFF. The chain links TRBV29-1 to TRBJ2-2; 8 nucleotides align to TRBD1. This CDR3 contains 12 residues. Per germline, CDR1 SQVTM and CDR2 ANQGSEA. Trimming at V came to 5 bases and at J to 6 bases, leaving 2 bases not matched to a gene.